The 7 T cell receptor beta chains presented below share a single source sample, sequenced in a study of long-term antiretroviral therapy in people with HIV. Version v3.0 of the immunoSEQ assay ran at survey level. Sequenced by immunoSEQ multiplex PCR; TCRdb stores in-frame clones only, minus some. Altogether 24,000 or so clones are present, 86% being singletons, with the ten largest covering less than 4.5%. The sample was unsorted PBMCs, taken 1.9 years after starting antiretroviral therapy. These receptors came from a woman in her thirties with HIV.

V is TRBV7-3 and J is TRBJ2-5, with D unresolved. Germline V CDR1 and CDR2: SGHTA, FQGTGA. Trimming took 5 bases from V and 3 from J, leaving 10 bases between them. This CDR3 spans 13 amino acids. CDR3 loop: CASSEHVKETQYF. CDR3 DNA: TGTGCCAGCAGCGAACATGTCAAAGAGACCCAGTACTTC.

V usage is TRBV6-1 and J usage is TRBJ2-3, with TRBD1 matching 7 bases. The CDR3 extends over 15 amino acids. V lost 3 bases to trimming and J lost 4 bases; unmatched junction nucleotides: 7. CDR1 and CDR2 (germline): MNHNS, SASEGT. The DNA of the CDR3 is TGTGCCAGCAGTGACGGACAGGTGGTAGCAGATACGCAGTATTTT. Translating gives CASSDGQVVADTQYF.

The chain is built from TRBV4-1 and TRBJ2-3; no definite D call. Trimming left V 0 bases short and J 2 bases short, with 15 bases between. The CDR3 covers 17 residues. Germline loops: CDR1 MGHRA, CDR2 YSYEKL. The CDR3 region is CASSQESSLLPTDTQYF. CDR3 DNA sequence: TGCGCCAGCAGCCAAGAATCCAGCCTACTACCCACAGATACGCAGTATTTT.

This chain connects TRBV7-6 to TRBJ2-1; D is ambiguous. With 4 bases removed from V and 9 bases from J, the gap between germline ends came to 10 bases. The CDR3 extends over 12 amino acids. Germline loops: CDR1 SGHVS, CDR2 FNYEAQ. The CDR3 reads CASSYGRAEQFF. The CDR3 nucleotides read TGTGCCAGCAGCTACGGACGGGCTGAGCAGTTCTTC.

The CDR3 loop is CASSLAAGGTGELFF. CDR3 coding DNA: TGTGCCAGCAGCTTAGCGGCAGGGGGCACCGGGGAGCTGTTTTTT. The chain couples TRBV7-9 to TRBJ2-2; 7 bases match TRBD1. CDR3 size: 15 residues. The germline V gene has CDR1 SEHNR and CDR2 FQNEAQ (reference sequence). The V gene end was trimmed by 0 bases and the J gene end by 4 bases; junction bases not matched to a gene: 2.

The CDR3 reads CASRESRGKGTNTEAFF. The CDR3 region has the DNA TGTGCCAGCAGAGAATCCAGGGGGAAAGGAACGAACACTGAAGCTTTCTTT. The genes are TRBV6-1 and TRBJ1-1; TRBD1 matches at 7 bases. The junction had 14 bases not matched to a gene; V was cut back by 6 bases and J by 1 base. This CDR3 region has 17 residues. Germline values: CDR1 MNHNS, CDR2 SASEGT.

This clone counts as large. V is TRBV19 and J is TRBJ2-7; 9 bases are a match to TRBD1. The germline V gene has CDR1 LNHDA and CDR2 SQIVND (reference sequence). Germline trimming cut 11 bases from V and 9 bases from J; bases unmatched to any gene: 20. The CDR3 is made up of 15 amino acids. The CDR3 DNA sequence: TGTGCCGTTAGGCCACCGGGACAGGGATTTTCCGGGCAGTACTTC. Its protein product is CAVRPPGQGFSGQYF.